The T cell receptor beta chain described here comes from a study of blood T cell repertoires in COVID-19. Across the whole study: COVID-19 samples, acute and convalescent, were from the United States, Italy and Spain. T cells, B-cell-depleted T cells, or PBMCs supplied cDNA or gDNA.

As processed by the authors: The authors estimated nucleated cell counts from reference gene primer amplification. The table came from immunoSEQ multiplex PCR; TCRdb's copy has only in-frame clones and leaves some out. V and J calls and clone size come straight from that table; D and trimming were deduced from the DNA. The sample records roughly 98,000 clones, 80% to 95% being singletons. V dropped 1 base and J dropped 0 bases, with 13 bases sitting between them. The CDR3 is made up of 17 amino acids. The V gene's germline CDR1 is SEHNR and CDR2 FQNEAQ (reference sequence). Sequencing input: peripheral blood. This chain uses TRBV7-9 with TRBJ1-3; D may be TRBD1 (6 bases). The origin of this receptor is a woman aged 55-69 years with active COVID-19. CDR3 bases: TGTGCCAGCAGCTTAGGGGGAGGGGGACGCTCTGGAAACACCATATATTTT. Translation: CASSLGGGGRSGNTIYF.